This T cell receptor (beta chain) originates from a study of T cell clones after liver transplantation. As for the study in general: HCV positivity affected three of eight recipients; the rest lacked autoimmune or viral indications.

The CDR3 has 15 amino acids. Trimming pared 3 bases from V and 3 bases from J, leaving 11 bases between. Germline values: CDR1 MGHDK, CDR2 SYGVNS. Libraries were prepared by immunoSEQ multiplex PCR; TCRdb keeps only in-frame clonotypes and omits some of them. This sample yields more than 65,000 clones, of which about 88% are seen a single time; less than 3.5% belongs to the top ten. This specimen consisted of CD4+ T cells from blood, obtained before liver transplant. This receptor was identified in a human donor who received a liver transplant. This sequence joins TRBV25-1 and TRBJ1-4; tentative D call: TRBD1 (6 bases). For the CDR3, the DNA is TGTGCCAGCAGTGATCGGGGGGCGGCTAATGAAAAACTGTTTTTT. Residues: CASSDRGAANEKLFF.